The 5 T cell receptor beta chains reported below all come from one sample, sequenced in a study of blood T cell repertoires in COVID-19. Method: immunoSEQ multiplex PCR; TCRdb's copy keeps in-frame clones and lacks some. The table records roughly 200,000 clones, roughly 85% of them present only once. Specimen: PBMCs or T cells enriched from blood (not recorded which). The receptors were gathered from a woman between 40 and 50 years old with acute COVID-19.

The V call is TRBV3-1 (or the pseudogene TRBV3-2), the J call TRBJ1-6, with 7 bases identical to TRBD1. The germline V gene has CDR1 LGHDT and CDR2 YNNKEL (reference sequence). V shed 4 bases, J shed 7 bases, and the junction held 13 bases outside the gene matches. There are 17 residues in the CDR3. The CDR3 DNA sequence: TGTGCCAGCAGCCCATATGGAATTCAGGGGGAAAATTCACCCCTCCACTTT. Protein: CASSPYGIQGENSPLHF.

The chain has TRBV24-1 and TRBJ2-1; TRBD2 matches 10 bases. V lost 3 bases to trimming and J lost 4 bases; unmatched junction nucleotides: 5. There are 16 residues in the CDR3. In germline, CDR1 is KGHDR, CDR2 SFDVKD. The CDR3, as DNA: TGTGCCACCAGTGATAATCTAGCGGGGGAATACAATGAGCAGTTCTTC. Its translation: CATSDNLAGEYNEQFF.

This chain links TRBV4-1 with TRBJ1-2; TRBD1 might be the D (6 bases). V was cut by 4 bases and J by 5 bases, with 14 bases left in between. The CDR3 has 14 residues. CDR1 and CDR2 from the germline V gene are MGHRA and YSYEKL. CDR3 coding DNA: TGCGCCAGCAGCCCTGGGCGGGGGGCTTATGGCTACACCTTC. Translating it yields CASSPGRGAYGYTF.

The chain joins TRBV10-2 to TRBJ1-1; D is unresolved. Trimming removed 10 bases at V and 0 bases at J, with 12 bases between. The V gene's germline CDR1 is WSHSY and CDR2 SAAADI. The CDR3 has 13 residues. CDR3 protein: CATSGTVNTEAFF. As DNA, the CDR3 is TGCGCCACCTCGGGAACAGTGAACACTGAAGCTTTCTTT.

This chain joins TRBV2 and TRBJ2-7, with D tentatively TRBD1 (5 bases). Germline-derived CDR1 and CDR2 are SNHLY and FYNNEI. This CDR3 spans 15 amino acids. V lost 3 bases, J lost 5 bases, and 17 bases lay in between. The CDR3 protein is CASSDEGAVVHEQYF. The CDR3 DNA follows: TGTGCCAGCAGTGATGAAGGGGCCGTTGTCCACGAGCAGTACTTC.